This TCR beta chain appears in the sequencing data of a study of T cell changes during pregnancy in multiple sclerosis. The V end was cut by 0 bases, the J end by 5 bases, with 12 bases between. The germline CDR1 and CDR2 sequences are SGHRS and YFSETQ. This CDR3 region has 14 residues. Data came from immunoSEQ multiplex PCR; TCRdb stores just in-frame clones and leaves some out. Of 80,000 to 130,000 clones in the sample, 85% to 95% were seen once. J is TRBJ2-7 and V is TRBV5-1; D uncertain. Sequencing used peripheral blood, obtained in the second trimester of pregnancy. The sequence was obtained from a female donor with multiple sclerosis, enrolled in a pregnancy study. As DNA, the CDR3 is TGCGCCAGCAGCTTGGTTCAGGCTACCCACGAGCAGTACTTC. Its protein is CASSLVQATHEQYF.